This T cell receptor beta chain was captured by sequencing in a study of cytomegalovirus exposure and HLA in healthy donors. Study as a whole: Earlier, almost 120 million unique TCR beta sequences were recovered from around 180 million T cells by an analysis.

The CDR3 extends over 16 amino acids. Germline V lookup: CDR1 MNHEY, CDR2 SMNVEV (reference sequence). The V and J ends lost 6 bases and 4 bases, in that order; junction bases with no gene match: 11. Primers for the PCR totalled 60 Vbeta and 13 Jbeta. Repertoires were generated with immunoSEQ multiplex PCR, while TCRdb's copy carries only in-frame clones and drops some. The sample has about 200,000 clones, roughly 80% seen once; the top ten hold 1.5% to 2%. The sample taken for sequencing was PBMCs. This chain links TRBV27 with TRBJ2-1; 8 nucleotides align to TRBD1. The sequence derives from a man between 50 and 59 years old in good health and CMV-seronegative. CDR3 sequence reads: CASRSPTGVAYNEQFF. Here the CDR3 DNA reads TGTGCCAGCAGAAGCCCGACAGGGGTCGCGTACAATGAGCAGTTCTTC.